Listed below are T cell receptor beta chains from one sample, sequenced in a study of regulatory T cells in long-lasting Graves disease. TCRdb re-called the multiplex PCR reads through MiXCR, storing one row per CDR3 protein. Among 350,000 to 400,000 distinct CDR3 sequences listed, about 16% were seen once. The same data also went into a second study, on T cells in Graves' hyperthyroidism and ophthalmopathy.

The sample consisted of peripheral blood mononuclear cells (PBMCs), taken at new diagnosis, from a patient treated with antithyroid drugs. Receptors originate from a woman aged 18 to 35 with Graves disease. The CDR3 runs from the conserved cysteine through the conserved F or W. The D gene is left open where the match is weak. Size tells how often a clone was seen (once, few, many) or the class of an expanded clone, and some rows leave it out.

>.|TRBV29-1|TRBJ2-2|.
TGCAGCGTTATATTATTGGGGGAGGTCACCGGGGAGCTGTTTTTT
CSVILLGEVTGELFF
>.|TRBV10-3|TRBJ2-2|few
TGTGCCATCAGTGAGAAAACAGGGCGGTTGGCCGGGGAGCTGTTTTTT
CAISEKTGRLAGELFF
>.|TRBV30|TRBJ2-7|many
TGTGCCTGGAGTAAGGGCAGAACCTACGAGCAGTACTTC
CAWSKGRTYEQYF
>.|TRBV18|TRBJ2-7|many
TGTGCCAGCTCACCACCGGGAGGCGGCGCGGACACCTACGAGCAGTACTTC
CASSPPGGGADTYEQYF
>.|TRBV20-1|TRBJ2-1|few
TGCAGTCCCTCCCTGGCCCGGAACAATGAGCAGTTCTTC
CSPSLARNNEQFF
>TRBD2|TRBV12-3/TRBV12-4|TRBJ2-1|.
TGTGCCAGCAGGACACCCAGCGGGGGGGCCGGCTACAATGAGCAGTTCTTC
CASRTPSGGAGYNEQFF
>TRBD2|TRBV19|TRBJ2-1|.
TGTGCCAGTAGACCGGGACTAGCGGGTCTGCGGGAGCAGTTCTTC
CASRPGLAGLREQFF
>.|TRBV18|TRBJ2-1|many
TGTGCCAGCTCACCAACGACTGGGGGCGACTACAATGAGCAGTTCTTC
CASSPTTGGDYNEQFF
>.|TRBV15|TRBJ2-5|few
TGTGCCACCAGCAGCCTAGCAGAGGAGACCCAGTACTTC
CATSSLAEETQYF
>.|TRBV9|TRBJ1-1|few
TGTGCCAGCAGTGGAGGACACCTCCCTGAAGCTTTCTTT
CASSGGHLPEAFF
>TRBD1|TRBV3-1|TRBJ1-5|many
TGTGCCAGCAGCCCTACAGGGGTCAACAATCAGCCCCAGCATTTT
CASSPTGVNNQPQHF
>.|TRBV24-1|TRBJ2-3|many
TGTGCCACCAGTGCCAGGGGAAGCACAGATACGCAGTATTTT
CATSARGSTDTQYF
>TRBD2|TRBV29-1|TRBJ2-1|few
TGCAGCGTTGAAGTTACTAGCGGGAGAAACAATGAGCAGTTCTTC
CSVEVTSGRNNEQFF
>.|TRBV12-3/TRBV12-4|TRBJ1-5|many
TGTGCCAGCAGTGAGGGGTGGAGGATGCCCCAGCATTTT
CASSEGWRMPQHF
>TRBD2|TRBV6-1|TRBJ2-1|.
TGTGCCAGCAGAGCCATGGGGACTAAGAACAATGAGCAGTTCTTC
CASRAMGTKNNEQFF
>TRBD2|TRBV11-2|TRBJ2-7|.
TGTGCCAGCAGGACTAGCGGGAGGGTCTCCTACGAGCAGTACTTC
CASRTSGRVSYEQYF
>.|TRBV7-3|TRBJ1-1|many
TGTGCCAGCAGCCAAGCGGGGGGCAGGGCTTTCTTT
CASSQAGGRAFF
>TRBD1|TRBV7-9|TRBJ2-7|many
TGTGCCAGCAGCTCTGGGCCAGGGGGATCGTTCGAGCAGTACTTC
CASSSGPGGSFEQYF
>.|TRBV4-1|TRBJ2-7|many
TGCGCCAGCAGCCTGGACTTAGGGCCGGGTGAGCAGTACTTC
CASSLDLGPGEQYF
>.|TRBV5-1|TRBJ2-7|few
TGCGCCAGCAGCTTGGGATTGAGACTGGACGCCTACGAGCAGTACTTC
CASSLGLRLDAYEQYF
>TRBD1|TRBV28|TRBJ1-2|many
TGTGCCAGCATGCGAGGGGGCGCCGGCTATGGCTACACCTTC
CASMRGGAGYGYTF
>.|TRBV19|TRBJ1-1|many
TGTGCCAGTAGTATTAGTACAGGGTGGGACACTGAAGCTTTCTTT
CASSISTGWDTEAFF
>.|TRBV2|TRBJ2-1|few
TGTGCCAGCAGTTACACCCCTCCTTCTGAGCAGTTCTTC
CASSYTPPSEQFF
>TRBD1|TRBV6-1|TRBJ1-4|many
TGTGCCAGCAGTGGACAGGGGCGAGTTGAAAAACTGTTTTTT
CASSGQGRVEKLFF
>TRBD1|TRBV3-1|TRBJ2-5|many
TGTGCCAGCAGCCCCTGGACAGGGGATGAGACCCAGTACTTC
CASSPWTGDETQYF
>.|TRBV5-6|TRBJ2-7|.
TGTGCCAGCAGCTTGCGCATTTTTAAGTACGAGCAGTACTTC
CASSLRIFKYEQYF
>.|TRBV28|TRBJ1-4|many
TGTGCCAGCAGTAGGACAGTTTTAGAAAAACTGTTTTTT
CASSRTVLEKLFF
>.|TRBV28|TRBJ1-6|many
TGTGCCAGCAGTGGGGTTTCCCTCCACTTT
CASSGVSLHF
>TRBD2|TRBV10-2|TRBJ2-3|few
TGCGCCAGCAGTGAGTCCCTAGCGGGGGGTTGGACAGATACGCAGTATTTT
CASSESLAGGWTDTQYF
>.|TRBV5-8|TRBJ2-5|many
TGTGCCAGCAGCTCCTCAGGACCCCAAGAGACCCAGTACTTC
CASSSSGPQETQYF
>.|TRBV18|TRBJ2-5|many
TGTGCCAGCTCAGGGATCCAAGAGACCCAGTACTTC
CASSGIQETQYF
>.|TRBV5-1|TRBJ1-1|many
TGCGCCAGCAATACCGACACTACAAACACTGAAGCTTTCTTT
CASNTDTTNTEAFF
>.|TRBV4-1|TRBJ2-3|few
TGCGCCAGCAGCCAAGATCTCCGGGGGGCCTCAGATACGCAGTATTTT
CASSQDLRGASDTQYF
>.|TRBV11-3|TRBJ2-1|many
TGTGCCAGCAGCTTCCAGGCTCGAGGAGACAAGAGCTTC
CASSFQARGDKSF
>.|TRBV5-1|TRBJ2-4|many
TGCGCCAGCAGGGACAGAGTGAAAAACATTCAGTACTTC
CASRDRVKNIQYF
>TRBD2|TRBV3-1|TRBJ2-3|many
TGTGCCAGCAGCCATGGGCTAGCGGGGTCAGATACGCAGTATTTT
CASSHGLAGSDTQYF
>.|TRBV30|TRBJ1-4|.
TGTGCCTGGAGTGAAGGGGCGGCCTCCCAAAAACTGTTTTTT
CAWSEGAASQKLFF
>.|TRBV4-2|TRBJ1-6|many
TGTGCCAGCAGCCAAGATTTTAGTCCCTCCCCCCTCCACTTT
CASSQDFSPSPLHF
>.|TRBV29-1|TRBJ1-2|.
TGCAGCGTTTATTCAGGGGACCGCTATGGCTACACCTTC
CSVYSGDRYGYTF
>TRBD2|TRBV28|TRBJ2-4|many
TGTGCCAGCAGTTTACGGCGGGAGGGAGCCAAAAACATTCAGTACTTC
CASSLRREGAKNIQYF
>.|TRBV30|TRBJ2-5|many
TGTGCCTGGAGTGTCGGCCCAGAGACCCAGTACTTC
CAWSVGPETQYF
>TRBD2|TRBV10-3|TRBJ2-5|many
TGTGCCATCAGTGAGCCGGGCGGTGCGGGAGACCCGACCCAGTACTTC
CAISEPGGAGDPTQYF
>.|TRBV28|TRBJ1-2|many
TGTGCCAGCAGTCCGAGGACCATCTCTGGCTACACCTTC
CASSPRTISGYTF
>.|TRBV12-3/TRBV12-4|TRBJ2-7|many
TGTGCCAGCAGCTTGCGAGGGGCTCGGAACGAGCAGTACTTC
CASSLRGARNEQYF
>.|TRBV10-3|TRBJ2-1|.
TGTGCCATCAGTGAACGTATAGGAGACAATGAGCAGTTCTTC
CAISERIGDNEQFF
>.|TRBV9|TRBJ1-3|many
TGTGCCAGCAGCGTAGTCCCCAGCAGGGCCTCTGGAAACACCATATATTTT
CASSVVPSRASGNTIYF
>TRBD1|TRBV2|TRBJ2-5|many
TGTGCCAGCGGTTTCCCGGGACAGGGGGCGGAGACCCAGTACTTC
CASGFPGQGAETQYF
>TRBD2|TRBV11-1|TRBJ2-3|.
TGTGCCAGCAGCTTAGGCGGGAGGCGCACAGATACGCAGTATTTT
CASSLGGRRTDTQYF
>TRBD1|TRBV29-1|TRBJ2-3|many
TGCAGCGTTGAAGGGGTGGGGACAGGGCTCGCAGATACGCAGTATTTT
CSVEGVGTGLADTQYF
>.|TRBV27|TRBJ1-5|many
TGTGCCAGCAGCGACTACCAGGGGCCCCAGCATTTT
CASSDYQGPQHF
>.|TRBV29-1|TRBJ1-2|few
TGCAGCGTAGAGCGGGGGAACTATGGCTACACCTTC
CSVERGNYGYTF
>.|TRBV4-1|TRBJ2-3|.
TGCGCCAGCAGCCAAAGCTCAGTAACAGATACGCAGTATTTT
CASSQSSVTDTQYF
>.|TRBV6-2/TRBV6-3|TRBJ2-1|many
TGTGCCAGCAGAATCCCGGGCACTTCTGTCGAGCAGTTCTTC
CASRIPGTSVEQFF